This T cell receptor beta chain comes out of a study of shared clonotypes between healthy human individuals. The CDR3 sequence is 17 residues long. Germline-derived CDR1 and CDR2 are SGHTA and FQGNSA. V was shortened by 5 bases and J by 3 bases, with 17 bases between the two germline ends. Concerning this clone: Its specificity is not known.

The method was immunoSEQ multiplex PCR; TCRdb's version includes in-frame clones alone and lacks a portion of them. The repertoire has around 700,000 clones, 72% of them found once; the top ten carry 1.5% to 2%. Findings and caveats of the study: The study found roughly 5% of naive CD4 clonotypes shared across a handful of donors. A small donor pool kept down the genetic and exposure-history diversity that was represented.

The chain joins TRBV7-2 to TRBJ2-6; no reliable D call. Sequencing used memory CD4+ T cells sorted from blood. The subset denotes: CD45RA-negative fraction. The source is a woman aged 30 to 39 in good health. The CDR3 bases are TGTGCCAGCAGCCGTACTCTTTTTAGGAGTGGGGCCAACGTCCTGACTTTC. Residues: CASSRTLFRSGANVLTF.